The 9 T cell receptor beta chains below come from one sample, sequenced in a study of cytomegalovirus exposure and HLA in healthy donors. Researchers ran the PCR with 60 Vbeta and 13 Jbeta primers. Measured with immunoSEQ multiplex PCR; TCRdb has only the in-frame clones, and not every one. This repertoire shows about 130,000 clones, about 79% found once; its top ten account for 2.5% to 3.5%. Source material: PBMCs. The receptors were gathered from a woman in her late teens or twenties in good health and CMV-seropositive.

J is TRBJ1-2 and V is TRBV7-3; TRBD1 aligns across 11 bases. Germline values: CDR1 SGHTA, CDR2 FQGTGA. With 1 base clipped from V and 8 bases from J, the junction kept 15 bases outside the gene matches. This CDR3 comprises 18 residues. The CDR3 sequence is CASSLSGGQGVRDLGYTF. CDR3 DNA sequence: TGTGCCAGCAGCTTAAGTGGGGGACAGGGGGTTAGGGACCTAGGCTACACCTTC.

This clone has just a few counts. This chain joins TRBV5-4 and TRBJ1-5; no firm D call. CDR3 length: 12 residues. CDR1 SGHNT and CDR2 YYREEE come from the germline V gene (reference sequence). The V gene lost 6 bases and the J gene lost 5 bases, with 9 bases spanning the gap. DNA of the CDR3: TGTGCCAGCATCCGTCGAGATCAGCCCCAGCATTTT. As protein: CASIRRDQPQHF.

The rearrangement joins TRBV18 to TRBJ2-5; 8 bases are shared with TRBD2. J gave up 2 bases and V 3 bases, and 5 bases lay outside the gene matches. Per the germline V gene, CDR1 is KGHSH and CDR2 is LQKENI. The CDR3 runs 15 residues. CDR3 amino acids: CASSPRSGGQETQYF. The CDR3 nucleotides are TGTGCCAGCTCACCTAGGAGCGGGGGTCAAGAGACCCAGTACTTC.

V and J are TRBV28 and TRBJ1-2; 9 bases are shared with TRBD1. Per the germline V gene, CDR1 is MDHEN and CDR2 is SYDVKM. Germline trimming cut 5 bases from V and 4 bases from J; bases unmatched to any gene: 5. This CDR3 region has 14 residues. The CDR3, as DNA: TGTGCCAGCAGTCAGGGGGACAGGGCCTATGGCTACACCTTC. As protein: CASSQGDRAYGYTF.

The rearrangement joins TRBV10-1 to TRBJ1-2; D gene unclear. The CDR3 runs to 13 residues. The germline CDR1 and CDR2 sequences are WNHNN and SYGVQD (reference sequence). The V gene lost 0 bases and the J gene lost 8 bases, with 10 bases spanning the gap. DNA of the CDR3: TGCGCCAGCAGTGAGTCGAGGGCACGGGGCTACACCTTC. This codes for CASSESRARGYTF.

By frequency in the sample, this clone is medium-sized (0.01 to 0.1%). The chain links TRBV19 to TRBJ1-3; D not resolved. V lost 1 base and J lost 0, with 10 bases in between. The germline V gene has CDR1 LNHDA and CDR2 SQIVND (reference sequence). This CDR3 has 16 residues. The CDR3 here is CASSIVAGNSGNTIYF. The CDR3 nucleotides are TGTGCCAGTAGTATAGTAGCCGGAAACTCTGGAAACACCATATATTTT.

This sequence joins TRBV7-9 and TRBJ2-6, with 12 nucleotides matching TRBD1. The CDR3 sequence is 17 residues long. The V segment lost 5 bases and the J segment 1 base; nucleotides outside the gene matches: 3. Per germline, CDR1 SEHNR and CDR2 FQNEAQ (reference sequence). CDR3 bases: TGTGCCAGCAGCCAGGGACAGGGGGCGTCTGGGGCCAACGTCCTGACTTTC. Translating gives CASSQGQGASGANVLTF.

The V and J genes are TRBV19 and TRBJ1-2; weak D call: TRBD1 (5 bases). From germline, CDR1 is LNHDA and CDR2 SQIVND (reference sequence). CDR3 length equals 16 residues. Between the trimmed V and J ends, which lost 1 base and 4 bases, there was a span of 16 bases. The CDR3, as DNA: TGTGCCAGTAGTATAGTATTATCAAGGACACTCTATGGCTACACCTTC. This translates into CASSIVLSRTLYGYTF. The full variable domain, completed using reference TRBV19 and TRBJ1-2, is DGGITQSPKYLFRKEGQNVTLSCEQNLNHDAMYWYRQDPGQGLRLIYYSQIVNDFQKGDIAEGYSVSREKKESFPLTVTSAQKNPTAFYLCASSIVLSRTLYGYTFGSGTRLTVV.

The rearrangement uses TRBV6-1 and TRBJ2-7, with 8 bases identical to TRBD2. The length of the CDR3 is 15 residues. Germline loops: CDR1 MNHNS, CDR2 SASEGT. V shed 4 bases and J 5 bases; nucleotides not matched to a gene: 10. CDR3 in amino acids: CASSVKAGGADEQYF. CDR3 DNA: TGTGCCAGCAGTGTCAAGGCGGGGGGCGCGGACGAGCAGTACTTC.